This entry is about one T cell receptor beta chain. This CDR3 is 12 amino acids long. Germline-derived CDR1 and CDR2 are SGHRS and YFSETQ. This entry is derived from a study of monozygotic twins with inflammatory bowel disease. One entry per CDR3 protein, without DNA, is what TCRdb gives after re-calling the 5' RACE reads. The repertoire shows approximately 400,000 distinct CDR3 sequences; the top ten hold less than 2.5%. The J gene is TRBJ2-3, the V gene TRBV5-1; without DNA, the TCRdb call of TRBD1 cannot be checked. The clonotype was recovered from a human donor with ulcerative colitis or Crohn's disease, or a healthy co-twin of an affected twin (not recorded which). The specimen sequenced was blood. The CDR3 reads CASSRDVYTQYF.